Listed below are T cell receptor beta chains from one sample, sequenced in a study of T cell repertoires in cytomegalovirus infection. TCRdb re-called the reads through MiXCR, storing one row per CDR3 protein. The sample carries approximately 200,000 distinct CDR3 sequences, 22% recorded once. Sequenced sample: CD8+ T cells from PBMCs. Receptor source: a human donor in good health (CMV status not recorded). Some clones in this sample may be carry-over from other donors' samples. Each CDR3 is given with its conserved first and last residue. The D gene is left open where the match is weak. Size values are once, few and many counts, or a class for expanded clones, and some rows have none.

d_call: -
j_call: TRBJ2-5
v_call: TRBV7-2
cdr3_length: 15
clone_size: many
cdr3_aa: CASSSPGPRTETQYF
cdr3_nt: TGTGCCAGCAGCTCCCCGGGACCTCGAACGGAGACCCAGTACTTC

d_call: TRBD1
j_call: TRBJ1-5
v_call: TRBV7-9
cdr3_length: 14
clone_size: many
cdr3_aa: CASSRTGRNQPQHF
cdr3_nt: TGTGCCAGCAGCCGGACAGGGCGAAATCAGCCCCAGCATTTT

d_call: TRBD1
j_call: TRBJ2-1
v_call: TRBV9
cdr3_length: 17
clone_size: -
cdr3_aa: CASSPGIGTGSSNEQFF
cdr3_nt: TGTGCCAGCAGCCCCGGGATAGGGACAGGGTCCTCGAATGAGCAGTTCTTC

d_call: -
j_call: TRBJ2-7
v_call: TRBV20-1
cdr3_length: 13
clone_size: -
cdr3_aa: CSASTSDPYEQYF
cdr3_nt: TGCAGTGCTAGTACGTCGGACCCCTACGAGCAGTACTTC

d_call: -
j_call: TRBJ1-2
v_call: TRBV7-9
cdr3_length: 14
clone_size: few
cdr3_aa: CASIRSQMIYGYTF
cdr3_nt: TGTGCCAGCATCCGTAGCCAGATGATCTATGGCTACACCTTC

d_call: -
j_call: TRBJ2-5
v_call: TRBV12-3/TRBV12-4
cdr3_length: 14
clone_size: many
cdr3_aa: CASGPGGSEETQYF
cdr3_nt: TGTGCCAGCGGGCCCGGAGGGTCCGAAGAGACCCAGTACTTC

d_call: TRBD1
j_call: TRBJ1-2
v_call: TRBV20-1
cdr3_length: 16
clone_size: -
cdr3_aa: CSARAVSRGRGNGYTF
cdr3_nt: TGCAGTGCTAGAGCCGTTTCCAGGGGGCGCGGCAATGGCTACACCTTC

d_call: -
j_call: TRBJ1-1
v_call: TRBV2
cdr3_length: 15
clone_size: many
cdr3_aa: CATVQLDRMNTEAFF
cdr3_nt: TGTGCCACCGTGCAGCTGGACCGAATGAACACTGAAGCTTTCTTT

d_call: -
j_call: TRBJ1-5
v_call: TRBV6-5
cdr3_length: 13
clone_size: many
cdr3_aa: CASSYGGGQPQHF
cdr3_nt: TGTGCCAGCAGTTACGGTGGGGGACAGCCCCAGCATTTT

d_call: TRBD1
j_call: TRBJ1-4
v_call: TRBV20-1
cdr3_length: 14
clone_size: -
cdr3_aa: CSASQGATNEKLFF
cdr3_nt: TGCAGTGCTTCTCAGGGGGCGACTAATGAAAAACTGTTTTTT

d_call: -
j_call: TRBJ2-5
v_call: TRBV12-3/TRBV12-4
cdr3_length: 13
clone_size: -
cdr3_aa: CASSFLRQETQYF
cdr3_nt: TGTGCCAGCAGTTTCTTGCGTCAAGAGACCCAGTACTTC

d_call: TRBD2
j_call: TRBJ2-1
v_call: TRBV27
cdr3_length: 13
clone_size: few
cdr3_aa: CASRPGLINEQFF
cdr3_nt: TGTGCCAGCAGGCCGGGACTAATCAATGAGCAGTTCTTC

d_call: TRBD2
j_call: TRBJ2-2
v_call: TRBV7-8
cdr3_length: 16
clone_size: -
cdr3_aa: CASSSGGGALTGELFF
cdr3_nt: TGTGCCAGCAGCTCGGGGGGGGGGGCGCTAACCGGGGAGCTGTTTTTT

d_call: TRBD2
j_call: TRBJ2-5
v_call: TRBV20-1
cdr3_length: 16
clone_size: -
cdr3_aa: CSASQGLAGLRETQYF
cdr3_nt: TGCAGTGCTAGTCAAGGACTAGCGGGTCTACGAGAGACCCAGTACTTC

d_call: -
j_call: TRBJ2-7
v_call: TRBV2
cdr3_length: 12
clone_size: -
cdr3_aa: CASNSQFYEQYF
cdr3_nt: TGTGCCAGCAACAGCCAGTTCTACGAGCAGTACTTC

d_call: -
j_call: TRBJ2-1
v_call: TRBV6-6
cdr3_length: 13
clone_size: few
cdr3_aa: CASSQRGGNEQFF
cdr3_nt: TGTGCCAGCAGTCAAAGGGGGGGCAATGAGCAGTTCTTC

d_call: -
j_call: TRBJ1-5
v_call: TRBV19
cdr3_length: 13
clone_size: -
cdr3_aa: CASSPSGVQPQHF
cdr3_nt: TGTGCCAGTAGCCCCTCGGGAGTACAGCCCCAGCATTTT

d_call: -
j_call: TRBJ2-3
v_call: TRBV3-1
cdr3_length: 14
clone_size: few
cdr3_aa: CASSTFGAGKGQYF
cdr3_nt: TGTGCCAGCAGCACCTTCGGCGCGGGGAAGGGGCAGTATTTT

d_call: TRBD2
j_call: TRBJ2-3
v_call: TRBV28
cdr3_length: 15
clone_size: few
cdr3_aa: CASSYGLEGTDTQYF
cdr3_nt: TGTGCCAGCAGTTATGGACTAGAAGGAACAGATACGCAGTATTTT

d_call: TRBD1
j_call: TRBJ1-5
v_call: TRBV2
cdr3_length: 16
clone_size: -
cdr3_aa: CASSEGTGYSNQPQHF
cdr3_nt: TGTGCCAGCAGTGAGGGGACAGGGTATAGCAATCAGCCCCAGCATTTT

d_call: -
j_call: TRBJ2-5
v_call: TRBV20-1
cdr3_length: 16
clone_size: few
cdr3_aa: CSARAPASSPQETQYF
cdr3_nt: TGCAGTGCTAGAGCTCCGGCTTCCTCCCCCCAAGAGACCCAGTACTTC

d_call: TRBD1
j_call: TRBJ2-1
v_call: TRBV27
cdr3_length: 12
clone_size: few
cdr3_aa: CASGPGGNEQFF
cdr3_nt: TGTGCCAGCGGGCCAGGGGGAAATGAGCAGTTCTTC

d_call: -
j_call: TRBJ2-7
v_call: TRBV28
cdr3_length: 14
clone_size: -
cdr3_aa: CASSLAGQTNEQYF
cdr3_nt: TGTGCCAGCAGTTTGGCAGGACAAACCAACGAGCAGTACTTC

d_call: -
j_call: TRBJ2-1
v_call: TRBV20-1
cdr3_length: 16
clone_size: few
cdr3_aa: CSASGQEGGDYNEQFF
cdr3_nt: TGCAGTGCTAGTGGCCAGGAGGGGGGCGACTACAATGAGCAGTTCTTC

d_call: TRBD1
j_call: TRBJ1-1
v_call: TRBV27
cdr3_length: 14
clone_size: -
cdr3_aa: CASSFRGASTEAFF
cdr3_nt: TGTGCCAGCAGTTTCAGGGGGGCAAGCACTGAAGCTTTCTTT

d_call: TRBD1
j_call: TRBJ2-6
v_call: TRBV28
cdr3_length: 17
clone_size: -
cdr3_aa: CASSSTGVLSGANVLTF
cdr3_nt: TGTGCCAGCAGTTCGACAGGGGTTCTCTCTGGGGCCAACGTCCTGACTTTC

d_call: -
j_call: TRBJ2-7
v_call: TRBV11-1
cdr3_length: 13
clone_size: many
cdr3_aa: CASSAGLIYEQYF
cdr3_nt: TGTGCCAGCAGCGCGGGACTGATCTACGAGCAGTACTTC

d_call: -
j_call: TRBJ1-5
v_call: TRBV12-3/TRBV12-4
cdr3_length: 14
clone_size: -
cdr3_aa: CASSPASSNQPQHF
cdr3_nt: TGTGCCAGCAGTCCGGCAAGTAGCAATCAGCCCCAGCATTTT

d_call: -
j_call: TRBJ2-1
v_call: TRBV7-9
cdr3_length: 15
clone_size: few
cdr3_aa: CASSSPGTTNNEQFF
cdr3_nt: TGTGCCAGCAGCTCCCCCGGGACAACCAACAATGAGCAGTTCTTC

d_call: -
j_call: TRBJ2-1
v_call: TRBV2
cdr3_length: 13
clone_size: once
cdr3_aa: CASTLLGGDEQFF
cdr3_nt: TGTGCCAGCACTCTGCTGGGGGGCGATGAGCAGTTCTTC

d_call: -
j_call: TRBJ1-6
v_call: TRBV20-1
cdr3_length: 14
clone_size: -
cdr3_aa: CSARERVSNSPLHF
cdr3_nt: TGCAGTGCTAGAGAGAGGGTTTCGAATTCACCCCTCCACTTT

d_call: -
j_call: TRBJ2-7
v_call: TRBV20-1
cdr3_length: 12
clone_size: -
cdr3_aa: CSAREPDGEQYF
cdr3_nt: TGCAGTGCTAGAGAACCGGACGGGGAGCAGTACTTC

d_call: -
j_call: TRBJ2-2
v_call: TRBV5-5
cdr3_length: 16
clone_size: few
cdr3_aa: CASSLLTRSNTGELFF
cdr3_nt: TGTGCCAGCAGCCTCCTCACGCGGTCGAACACCGGGGAGCTGTTTTTT

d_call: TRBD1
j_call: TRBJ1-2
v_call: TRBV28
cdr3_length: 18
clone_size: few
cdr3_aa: CASSFLMATGIVLDGYTF
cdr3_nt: TGTGCCAGCAGTTTCCTGATGGCGACAGGGATCGTATTGGATGGCTACACCTTC

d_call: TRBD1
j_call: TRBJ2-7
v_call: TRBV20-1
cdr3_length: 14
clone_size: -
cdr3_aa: CSAAMGQGAYEQYF
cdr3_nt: TGCAGTGCCGCGATGGGACAGGGGGCTTACGAGCAGTACTTC

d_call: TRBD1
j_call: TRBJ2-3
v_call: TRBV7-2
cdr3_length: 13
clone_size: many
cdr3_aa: CASSPQGADTQYF
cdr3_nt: TGTGCCAGCAGCCCTCAGGGGGCAGATACGCAGTATTTT

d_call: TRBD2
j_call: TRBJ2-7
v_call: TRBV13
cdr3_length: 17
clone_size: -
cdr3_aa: CASSLGPQTSGAYEQYF
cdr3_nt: TGTGCCAGCAGCTTAGGACCCCAGACTAGCGGAGCCTACGAGCAGTACTTC

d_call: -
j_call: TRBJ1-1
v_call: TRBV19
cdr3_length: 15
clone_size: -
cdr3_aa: CASTLIQGVDTEAFF
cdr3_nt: TGTGCCAGTACCTTAATCCAGGGTGTAGACACTGAAGCTTTCTTT

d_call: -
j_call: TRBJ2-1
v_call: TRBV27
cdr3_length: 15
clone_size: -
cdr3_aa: CASRRPGFHPNEQFF
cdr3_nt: TGTGCCAGCCGCCGGCCGGGATTCCATCCCAATGAGCAGTTCTTC

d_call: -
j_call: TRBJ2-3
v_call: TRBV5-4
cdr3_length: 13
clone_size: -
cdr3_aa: CASSAWGTDTQYF
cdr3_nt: TGTGCCAGCAGCGCCTGGGGCACAGATACGCAGTATTTT

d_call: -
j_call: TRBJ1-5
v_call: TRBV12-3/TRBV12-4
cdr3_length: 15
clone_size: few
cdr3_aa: CASSPPGFSNQPQHF
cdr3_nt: TGTGCCAGCAGTCCCCCGGGCTTCAGCAATCAGCCCCAGCATTTT

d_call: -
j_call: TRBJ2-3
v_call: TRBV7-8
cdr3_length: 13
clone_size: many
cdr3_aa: CASSFLSTDTQYF
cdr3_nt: TGTGCCAGCAGCTTCCTGAGCACAGATACGCAGTATTTT

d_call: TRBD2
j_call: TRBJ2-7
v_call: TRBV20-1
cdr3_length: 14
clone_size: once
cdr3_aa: CSARGRGAPYEQYF
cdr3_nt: TGCAGTGCCAGAGGGCGGGGGGCTCCCTACGAGCAGTACTTC

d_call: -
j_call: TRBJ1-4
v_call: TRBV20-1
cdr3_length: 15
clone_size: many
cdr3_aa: CSAPDRTETNEKLFF
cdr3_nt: TGCAGTGCTCCCGACCGGACAGAGACTAATGAAAAACTGTTTTTT

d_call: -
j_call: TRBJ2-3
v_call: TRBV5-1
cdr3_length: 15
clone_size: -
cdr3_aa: CASSLAGDRTDTQYF
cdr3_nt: TGCGCCAGCAGCTTGGCAGGGGACCGCACAGATACGCAGTATTTT

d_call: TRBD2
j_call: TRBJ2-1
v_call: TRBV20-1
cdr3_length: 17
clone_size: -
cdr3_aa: CSAQTSGGEIAYNEQFF
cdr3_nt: TGCAGTGCCCAAACTAGCGGGGGGGAGATAGCCTACAATGAGCAGTTCTTC

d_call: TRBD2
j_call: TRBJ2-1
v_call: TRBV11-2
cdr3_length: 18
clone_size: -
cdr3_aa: CASSTSGGAAGGYNEQFF
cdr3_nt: TGTGCCAGCAGCACTTCTGGTGGGGCTGCGGGGGGTTACAATGAGCAGTTCTTC

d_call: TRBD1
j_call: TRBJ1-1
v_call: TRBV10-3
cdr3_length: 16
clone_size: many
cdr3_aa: CAISESETGANTEAFF
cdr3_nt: TGTGCCATCAGTGAGTCGGAGACAGGGGCGAATACTGAAGCTTTCTTT

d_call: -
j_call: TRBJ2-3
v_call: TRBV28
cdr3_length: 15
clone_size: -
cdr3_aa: CASTLLEGGVDTQYF
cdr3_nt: TGTGCCAGCACCCTCCTGGAGGGTGGAGTGGATACGCAGTATTTT

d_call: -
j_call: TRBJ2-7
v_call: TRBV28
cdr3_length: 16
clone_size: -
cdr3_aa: CASSYFGLPASYEQYF
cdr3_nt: TGTGCCAGCAGTTACTTCGGACTACCAGCCTCCTACGAGCAGTACTTC

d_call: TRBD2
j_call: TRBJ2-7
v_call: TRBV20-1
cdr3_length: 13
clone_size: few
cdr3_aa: CSAVAGAYYEQYF
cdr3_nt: TGCAGTGCCGTAGCGGGGGCATACTACGAGCAGTACTTC

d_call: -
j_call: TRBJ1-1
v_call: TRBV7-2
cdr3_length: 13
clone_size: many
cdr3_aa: CASSLRYDTEAFF
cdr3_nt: TGTGCCAGCAGCCTGAGATATGACACTGAAGCTTTCTTT

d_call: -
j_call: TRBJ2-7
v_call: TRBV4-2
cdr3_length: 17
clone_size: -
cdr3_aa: CASSQNSGHANDYEQYF
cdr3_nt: TGTGCCAGCAGCCAAAATTCGGGACACGCGAACGACTACGAGCAGTACTTC

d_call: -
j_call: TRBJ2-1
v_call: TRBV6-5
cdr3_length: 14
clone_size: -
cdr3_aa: CASSYLESYNEQFF
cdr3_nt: TGTGCCAGCAGTTATCTCGAGTCCTACAATGAGCAGTTCTTC

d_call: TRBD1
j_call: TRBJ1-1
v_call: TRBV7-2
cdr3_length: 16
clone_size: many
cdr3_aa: CASSLGYRGLNTEAFF
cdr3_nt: TGTGCCAGCAGCTTAGGTTACAGGGGGCTGAACACTGAAGCTTTCTTT

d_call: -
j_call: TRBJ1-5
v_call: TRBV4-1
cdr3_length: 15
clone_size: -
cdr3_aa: CASSQELGARQPQHF
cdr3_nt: TGTGCCAGCAGCCAAGAATTGGGGGCTAGGCAGCCCCAGCATTTT

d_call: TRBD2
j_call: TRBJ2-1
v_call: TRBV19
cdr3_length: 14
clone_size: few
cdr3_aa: CASNDFSGGALTVF
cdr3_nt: TGTGCCAGTAACGACTTTAGCGGGGGGGCCTTAACCGTCTTC

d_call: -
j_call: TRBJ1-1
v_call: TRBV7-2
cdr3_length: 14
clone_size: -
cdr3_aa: CASILLGDNTEAFF
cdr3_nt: TGTGCCAGCATCCTTCTGGGGGATAACACTGAAGCTTTCTTT

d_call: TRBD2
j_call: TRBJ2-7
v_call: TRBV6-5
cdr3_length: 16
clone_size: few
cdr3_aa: CASSYSRGGGAYEQYF
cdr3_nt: TGTGCCAGCAGTTACTCGAGAGGCGGGGGGGCCTACGAGCAGTACTTC